This TCR beta chain was captured in a study of T cell responses to AZD1222 COVID-19 vaccine. The study, taken as a whole, reports: Repertoires were sampled only after the peak T cell response. When two AZD1222 doses had been given, Spike-specific TCR breadth and depth rose. Just a handful of AZD1222 recipients were seropositive at baseline.

Only in-frame clones appear in the TCRdb table, and some are missing; sequencing was by immunoSEQ multiplex PCR. The table lists 110,000 to 150,000 clones, approximately 91% of them singletons, with about 4.8% in the top ten. Notes on this clone: What it binds is not known.

The CDR3 runs 16 residues. CDR1 and CDR2 (germline): SGHTA, FQGNSA. Losses at the gene ends were 5 bases for V and 4 bases for J; bases not matched to a gene: 9. The sample here was peripheral blood, taken on day 0 of AZD1222 vaccination. This TCR was recovered from an adult in good health. The V call is TRBV7-2, the J call TRBJ1-5; the match to TRBD1 covers 9 bases. The CDR3 nucleotides are TGTGCCAGCAGCGGAGGAGGACAGGGGAGGAATCAGCCCCAGCATTTT. Translation: CASSGGGQGRNQPQHF.